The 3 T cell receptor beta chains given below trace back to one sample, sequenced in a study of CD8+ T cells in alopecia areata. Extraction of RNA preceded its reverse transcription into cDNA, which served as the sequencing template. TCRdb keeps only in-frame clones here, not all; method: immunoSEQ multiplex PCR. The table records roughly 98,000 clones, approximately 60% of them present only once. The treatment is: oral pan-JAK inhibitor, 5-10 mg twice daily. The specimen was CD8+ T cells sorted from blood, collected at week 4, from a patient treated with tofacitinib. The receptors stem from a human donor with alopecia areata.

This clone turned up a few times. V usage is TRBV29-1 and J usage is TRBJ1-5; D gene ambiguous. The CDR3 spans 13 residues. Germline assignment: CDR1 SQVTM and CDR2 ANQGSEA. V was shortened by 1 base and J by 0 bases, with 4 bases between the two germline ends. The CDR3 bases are TGCAGCGTTGAAGGGTCTAGCAATCAGCCCCAGCATTTT. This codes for CSVEGSSNQPQHF. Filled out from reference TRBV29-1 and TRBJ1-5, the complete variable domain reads SAVISQKPSRDICQRGTSLTIQCQVDSQVTMMFWYRQQPGQSLTLIATANQGSEATYESGFVIDKFPISRPNLTFSTLTVSNMSPEDSSIYLCSVEGSSNQPQHFGDGTRLSIL.

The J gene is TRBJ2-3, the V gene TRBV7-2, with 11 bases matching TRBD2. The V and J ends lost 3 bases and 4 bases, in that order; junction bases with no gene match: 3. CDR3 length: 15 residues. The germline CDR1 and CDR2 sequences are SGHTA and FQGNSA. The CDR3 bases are TGTGCCAGCAGCTTGTTAGCGGGAGGGCCAGATACGCAGTATTTT. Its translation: CASSLLAGGPDTQYF.

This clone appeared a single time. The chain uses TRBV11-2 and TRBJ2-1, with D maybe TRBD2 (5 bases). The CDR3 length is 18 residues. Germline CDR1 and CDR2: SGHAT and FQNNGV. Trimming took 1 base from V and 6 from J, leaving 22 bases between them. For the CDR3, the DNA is TGTGCCAGCAGCTTAGGGCTAGCCGTCAATTTTGGACTCAATGAGCAGTTCTTC. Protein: CASSLGLAVNFGLNEQFF.